A selection of T cell receptor beta chains follows, all from one sample in a study of cytomegalovirus exposure and HLA in healthy donors. Clones were read by immunoSEQ multiplex PCR, and TCRdb kept only the in-frame ones, dropping some. The table includes approximately 130,000 clones, 65% to 85% detected once. What was sequenced was PBMCs. These receptors originate from a boy younger than 18 in good health and CMV-seronegative. Each CDR3 is given with its conserved first and last residue. D genes are given only for firm matches. Some rows mark clone size as missing; the rest say once, few, many or name a class of expanded clone.

D,J,V,size,CDR3,DNA
TRBD2,TRBJ2-5,TRBV6-5,-,CASSTSGNGETQYF,TGTGCCAGCAGTACTAGCGGAAACGGGGAGACCCAGTACTTC
TRBD2,TRBJ2-1,TRBV29-1,-,CSVESSGRASYNEQFF,TGCAGCGTTGAGAGTAGCGGGAGGGCATCCTACAATGAGCAGTTCTTC
-,TRBJ2-1,TRBV2,-,CASSEPLDNEQFF,TGTGCCAGCAGTGAACCGCTAGACAATGAGCAGTTCTTC
-,TRBJ1-5,TRBV21-1,-,CASRIGGANGNQPQHF,TGTGCCAGCAGGATCGGGGGGGCGAACGGCAATCAGCCCCAGCATTTT
-,TRBJ1-1,TRBV7-9,-,CASSQMAGHTEAFF,TGTGCCAGCAGCCAAATGGCGGGGCACACTGAAGCTTTCTTT
-,TRBJ1-1,TRBV5-1,-,CASSLVTGNTEAFF,TGCGCCAGCAGCTTGGTGACGGGGAACACTGAAGCTTTCTTT
-,TRBJ2-1,TRBV2,once,CANIPVLAVGEQFF,TGTGCCAACATCCCGGTCCTCGCGGTGGGTGAGCAGTTCTTC
TRBD2,TRBJ2-7,TRBV7-9,-,CASSLRGLAGHEQYF,TGTGCCAGCAGCTTACGAGGACTAGCGGGACACGAGCAGTACTTC
-,TRBJ1-2,TRBV14,-,CASSPRMGHYGYTF,TGTGCCAGCAGCCCCCGCATGGGCCACTATGGCTACACCTTC
TRBD2,TRBJ2-7,TRBV27,-,CASSPQREGAYEQYF,TGTGCCAGCAGTCCTCAGCGGGAGGGCGCCTACGAGCAGTACTTC
TRBD1,TRBJ2-7,TRBV5-6,-,CASSLRDRGANEQYF,TGTGCCAGCAGCTTACGGGACAGGGGTGCCAACGAGCAGTACTTC
TRBD1,TRBJ1-2,TRBV30,few,CAWRWDREGGYTF,TGTGCCTGGAGGTGGGACAGGGAGGGCGGCTACACCTTC
TRBD2,TRBJ2-1,TRBV5-6,few,CASSSLAGGYSNEQFF,TGTGCCAGCAGCTCGTTAGCGGGAGGGTACAGCAATGAGCAGTTCTTC
-,TRBJ2-4,TRBV6-6,-,CASSYVQEAKNIQYF,TGTGCCAGCAGTTACGTACAGGAAGCCAAAAACATTCAGTACTTC
-,TRBJ2-1,TRBV7-8,few,CASSLAYRVDYNEQFF,TGTGCCAGCAGCTTAGCCTACAGGGTGGATTACAATGAGCAGTTCTTC
-,TRBJ2-7,TRBV5-6,-,CASSFDTGLLHEQYF,TGTGCCAGCAGCTTTGACACAGGCCTCCTACACGAGCAGTACTTC
TRBD1,TRBJ2-1,TRBV30,-,CAWSGQAPGPRLF,TGTGCCTGGAGCGGACAGGCCCCGGGACCCAGACTCTTC
-,TRBJ1-1,TRBV4-2,-,CASSPAGPGNTEAFF,TGTGCCAGCAGCCCAGCCGGTCCAGGCAACACTGAAGCTTTCTTT
TRBD1,TRBJ1-1,TRBV2,-,CASNRGTGGNTEAFF,TGTGCCAGCAATCGGGGGACAGGGGGGAACACTGAAGCTTTCTTT
-,TRBJ1-1,TRBV7-2,-,CASTYTRNTEAFF,TGTGCCAGCACCTATACGCGGAACACTGAAGCTTTCTTT
TRBD1,TRBJ1-2,TRBV7-2,-,CASSTGTGGLWGYTF,TGTGCCAGCAGCACTGGGACAGGGGGCCTCTGGGGCTACACCTTC
TRBD2,TRBJ2-1,TRBV25-1,-,CASSEYRRASGRVDEQFF,TGTGCCAGCAGTGAATATAGGAGGGCTAGCGGGAGAGTCGATGAGCAGTTCTTC
-,TRBJ2-3,TRBV5-5,-,CASSLGTGTDTQYF,TGTGCCAGCAGCTTAGGGACTGGCACAGATACGCAGTATTTT
TRBD2,TRBJ2-1,TRBV6-5,-,CASSRTSKNEQFF,TGTGCCAGCAGTCGGACTAGCAAGAATGAGCAGTTCTTC
-,TRBJ2-1,TRBV4-1,-,CASSHWGENEQFF,TGCGCCAGCAGTCACTGGGGGGAAAATGAGCAGTTCTTC
-,TRBJ2-1,TRBV4-3,-,CASSQEGVKDEQFF,TGCGCCAGCAGCCAAGAAGGGGTGAAGGATGAGCAGTTCTTC
-,TRBJ2-1,TRBV5-4,-,CASSLDLQGLNEQFF,TGTGCCAGCAGCCTTGACCTACAGGGCCTTAATGAGCAGTTCTTC
-,TRBJ1-1,TRBV13,few,CASSLVFGTEAFF,TGTGCCAGCAGCTTAGTGTTCGGCACTGAAGCTTTCTTT
-,TRBJ2-7,TRBV7-9,-,CASRRAGSYEQYF,TGTGCCAGTAGGCGGGCCGGCTCCTACGAGCAGTACTTC
-,TRBJ1-1,TRBV5-1,-,CASSFQNTEAFF,TGCGCCAGCAGCTTCCAGAACACTGAAGCTTTCTTT
-,TRBJ1-3,TRBV6-4,-,CASSELQAGNTIYF,TGTGCCAGCAGTGAATTGCAGGCGGGAAACACCATATATTTT
TRBD1,TRBJ2-7,TRBV6-6,-,CASSYSTGGDYEQYF,TGTGCCAGCAGTTACTCGACAGGGGGGGACTACGAGCAGTACTTC
TRBD2,TRBJ2-4,TRBV30,-,CAWSPTPGLEGRF,TGTGCCTGGAGTCCGACCCCGGGACTAGAAGGGCGGTTC
TRBD1,TRBJ1-2,TRBV18,-,CASSLDRGGYGYTF,TGTGCCAGCTCTCTCGACAGGGGCGGCTATGGCTACACCTTC
-,TRBJ2-7,TRBV7-9,-,CASNLEDGPYEQYF,TGTGCCAGCAACCTGGAGGACGGCCCTTACGAGCAGTACTTC
TRBD1,TRBJ1-4,TRBV15,-,CATSRARPDREKLFF,TGTGCCACCAGCAGAGCCCGCCCCGACAGGGAGAAACTGTTTTTT
-,TRBJ2-1,TRBV11-3,-,CASSLIREQFF,TGTGCCAGCAGCTTAATCCGTGAGCAGTTCTTC
TRBD1,TRBJ2-1,TRBV7-9,-,CASSHGTAPYNEQFF,TGTGCCAGCAGCCACGGGACAGCTCCTTACAATGAGCAGTTCTTC
-,TRBJ2-5,TRBV4-2,few,CASSQDVLARETQYF,TGTGCCAGCAGCCAAGATGTGCTAGCTCGTGAGACCCAGTACTTC
TRBD2,TRBJ2-1,TRBV5-5,-,CASSRGTSGIIYNEQFF,TGTGCCAGCAGCCGGGGGACTAGCGGGATAATATACAATGAGCAGTTCTTC
-,TRBJ2-7,TRBV25-1,few,CASSLRYEQYF,TGTGCCAGCAGTCTAAGATACGAGCAGTACTTC
TRBD2,TRBJ2-4,TRBV5-6,-,CASSWGLAGAKNIQYF,TGTGCCAGCAGCTGGGGACTAGCCGGGGCCAAAAACATTCAGTACTTC
-,TRBJ1-1,TRBV6-5,-,CASGEGRRAEAFF,TGTGCCAGCGGGGAGGGGAGGAGGGCTGAAGCTTTCTTT
-,TRBJ1-2,TRBV27,-,CASSWGVDNYGYTF,TGTGCCAGCAGTTGGGGGGTTGATAACTATGGCTACACCTTC
-,TRBJ2-3,TRBV6-1,-,CASSRGLVTDTQYF,TGTGCCAGCAGTCGGGGTCTGGTAACAGATACGCAGTATTTT
TRBD2,TRBJ2-3,TRBV29-1,-,CSVDPLAGVTDTQYF,TGCAGCGTTGACCCACTAGCGGGAGTTACAGATACGCAGTATTTT
-,TRBJ1-5,TRBV6-5,-,CATRRDSNQPQHF,TGTGCCACACGGAGGGACAGCAATCAGCCCCAGCATTTT
-,TRBJ2-5,TRBV5-4,-,CASSYEVETQYF,TGTGCCAGCAGCTATGAGGTTGAGACCCAGTACTTC
-,TRBJ2-5,TRBV18,once,CASSAYQETQYF,TGTGCCAGCTCAGCGTACCAAGAGACCCAGTACTTC